The 27 T cell receptor beta chains given below trace back to one sample, sequenced in a study of blood T cells in healthy people across ages. With a J-beta primer mix and a sample-barcoded 5' primer, a second PCR ran 7 to 11 cycles. TCRdb reprocessed the 5' RACE reads via MiXCR and lists one record per CDR3 protein. The sample includes 800,000 to 950,000 distinct CDR3 sequences, approximately 35% of them seen just once. The sequenced sample was blood. The receptor set was obtained from a man aged 18-30 years in good health.

The rearrangement joins TRBV19 to TRBJ2-1, with a tentative D call TRBD2 (5 bases). CDR1 LNHDA and CDR2 SQIVND come from the germline V gene (reference sequence). The CDR3 covers 14 residues. V was trimmed by 3 bases and J by 4 bases, leaving 10 bases between them. In DNA, the CDR3 is TGTGCCAGTAGTATTTACGGGGATTACAATGAGCAGTTCTTC. Amino acids: CASSIYGDYNEQFF.

J is TRBJ2-7 and V is TRBV5-1; 12 positions match TRBD2. Germline V CDR1 and CDR2: SGHRS, YFSETQ. After removal of 4 bases from V and 7 bases from J, the junction contained 9 bases not matched to a gene. The CDR3 has 15 amino acids. In DNA form, the CDR3 reads TGCGCCAGCAGCCAAATTCTAGCGGGGGGGCGTGAGCAGTACTTC. Translated: CASSQILAGGREQYF. The entire variable domain, with the rest obtained from reference TRBV5-1 and TRBJ2-7, is as follows: KAGVTQTPRYLIKTRGQQVTLSCSPISGHRSVSWYQQTPGQGLQFLFEYFSETQRNKGNFPGRFSGRQFSNSRSEMNVSTLELGDSALYLCASSQILAGGREQYFGPGTRLTVT.

As concerns this clonotype: One junction end does not reproduce the germline sequence, and a read error may be involved. The genes are TRBV28 and TRBJ2-1, with TRBD2 matching 9 bases. The length of the CDR3 is 15 residues. Germline V CDR1 and CDR2: MDHEN, SYDVKM. The CDR3: CASSQTRGGYKEQFF. The CDR3 DNA sequence: TGTGCCAGCAGCCAAACGCGGGGGGGATACAAGGAGCAGTTCTTC.

The chain recombines TRBV2 with TRBJ2-2; D unresolved. Germline CDR1 and CDR2: SNHLY and FYNNEI. V was cut by 6 bases and J by 6 bases, with 11 bases left in between. The CDR3 loop spans 13 amino acids. The CDR3 protein is CASRATESGELFF. CDR3 nucleotides: TGTGCCAGCAGGGCAACAGAGTCCGGGGAGCTGTTTTTT. Supplemented by reference TRBV2 and TRBJ2-2, the full variable domain reads EPEVTQTPSHQVTQMGQEVILRCVPISNHLYFYWYRQILGQKVEFLVSFYNNEISEKSEIFDDQFSVERPDGSNFTLKIRSTKLEDSAMYFCASRATESGELFFGEGSRLTVL.

In this sample, this clonotype turned up many times. V usage is TRBV6-5 and J usage is TRBJ2-1; TRBD2 matches 8 bases. V shed 9 bases and J 2 bases; nucleotides not matched to a gene: 18. Germline V gene data show CDR1 as MNHEY and CDR2 as SVGAGI. The length of the CDR3 is 18 residues. The DNA of the CDR3 is TGTGCCAGGGACGGGGGGGCCCCGACACCTAATACCTACAATGAGCAGTTCTTC. Translation: CARDGGAPTPNTYNEQFF.

This clonotype was seen a handful of times. V gene TRBV20-1 combines with J gene TRBJ2-3; tentatively, D is TRBD1 (6 bases). Trimming took off 2 bases at V and 6 bases at J, with 15 bases between the two ends. The CDR3 sequence is 14 residues long. Germline V gene data show CDR1 as DFQATT and CDR2 as SNEGSKA (reference sequence). CDR3 sequence reads: CSARMSGGADTQYF. The CDR3 DNA reads TGCAGTGCTAGAATGTCTGGGGGCGCCGATACGCAGTATTTT.

The rearrangement uses TRBV3-1 and TRBJ2-1; TRBD2 aligns across 10 bases. Germline CDR1 LGHDT, CDR2 YNNKEL (reference sequence). The CDR3 length is 18 residues. V lost 0 bases and J lost 7; bases outside the gene matches: 12. Here the CDR3 reads CASSQDKQAGGPKNEQFF. Written as DNA, the CDR3 is TGTGCCAGCAGCCAAGATAAGCAAGCGGGGGGGCCTAAAAATGAGCAGTTCTTC.

The chain uses TRBV4-3 and TRBJ2-5; TRBD2 aligns across 8 bases. The CDR3 consists of 16 residues. V was clipped by 1 base and J by 5 bases; unmatched bases: 9. Germline V gives CDR1 LGHNA, CDR2 YSLEER. CDR3 protein: CASSQGRVTSAETQYF. Here the CDR3 DNA reads TGCGCCAGCAGCCAAGGGCGGGTGACTAGCGCGGAGACCCAGTACTTC.

Notes on this clonotype: The germline gene is not matched at one end of the junction; a read error may be the cause. The chain employs TRBV2 and TRBJ1-5; D gene ambiguous. The CDR3 loop spans 14 amino acids. Germline assignment: CDR1 SNHLY and CDR2 FYNNEI. The DNA of the CDR3 is TGTGCTAGCAGGCTGGGTCAGGCTAATCAGCCCCAGCATTTT. As protein: CASRLGQANQPQHF.

Note on this clonotype: Sequence at one end of the junction differs from germline and may be a read error. The V gene is TRBV12-3 or TRBV12-4, the J gene TRBJ2-7, with D perhaps matching TRBD1 (6 bases). The J call may be incorrect, as the DNA end agrees better with TRBJ2-5. The CDR3 is made up of 12 amino acids. The CDR3 region has the DNA TGCGCCAGTGGGACACTCATGGAGACCCAGTACTTC. Amino acid sequence: CASGTLMETQYF.

This sequence joins TRBV7-2 and TRBJ2-4; D may be TRBD1 or TRBD2 (5 bases each). The J call is doubtful: the DNA matches TRBJ2-7 better. Germline loops: CDR1 SGHTA, CDR2 FQGNSA. The CDR3 has 12 residues. CDR3 DNA: TGTGCCAGCAGCCATCCAGGGAGCGAGCAGTACTTC. Its protein is CASSHPGSEQYF.

This clonotype was counted a few times. V usage is TRBV6-6 and J usage is TRBJ1-1, with 8 bases fitting TRBD1. Germline V gene lookup returns CDR1 MNHNY and CDR2 SVGAGI (reference sequence). With 2 bases clipped from V and 7 bases from J, the junction kept 6 bases outside the gene matches. This CDR3 is built from 14 residues. The CDR3 DNA reads as TGTGCCAGCAGTTACGTCAGGGGGCGCGGTGAAGCTTTCTTT. It yields the protein CASSYVRGRGEAFF.

This chain connects TRBV12-3 or TRBV12-4 to TRBJ2-3; D gene unclear. Trimming removed 5 bases at V and 4 bases at J, with 7 bases between. The CDR3 covers 12 residues. In DNA, the CDR3 is TGTGCCAGCAGTGTAGTACCAGATACGCAGTATTTT. Translated: CASSVVPDTQYF.

The V and J genes are TRBV6-5 and TRBJ2-5; D is possibly TRBD1 or TRBD2 (5 bases each). Trimming removed 2 bases at V and 1 base at J, with 14 bases between. CDR1 is MNHEY, CDR2 SVGAGI, per germline. This CDR3 is built from 16 residues. CDR3 bases: TGTGCCAGCAGTTACGACCATCCTGGGACCCAAGAGACCCAGTACTTC. Translated, it gives CASSYDHPGTQETQYF.

This chain uses TRBV9 with TRBJ1-2; D not resolved. The germline V and J ends were trimmed by 4 bases and 3 bases, with 13 bases remaining between them. The CDR3 totals 14 residues. CDR1 is SGDLS and CDR2 is YYNGEE in the germline V gene. CDR3 sequence (DNA): TGTGCCAGCAGCCCACCCACAACCGACTATGGCTACACCTTC. This translates into CASSPPTTDYGYTF.

This clonotype was observed a handful of times. The CDR3 region is CASSLHDGNQPQHF. DNA of the CDR3: TGTGCCAGCAGTTTACATGATGGCAATCAGCCCCAGCATTTT. This chain links TRBV12-3 or TRBV12-4 with TRBJ1-5; no definite D call. The CDR3 spans 14 residues. Trimming shortened V by 2 bases and J by 2 bases, and 7 bases separated the two germline ends.

The chain combines TRBV20-1 with TRBJ1-3; D not certain. Germline V gene sequence: CDR1 DFQATT, CDR2 SNEGSKA (reference sequence). The CDR3 is 12 residues long. V was pared by 2 bases and J by 4 bases, with 6 bases between. The CDR3 nucleotides are TGCAGTGCTAGACAGGAGGGAAACACCATATATTTT. It specifies CSARQEGNTIYF.

As to this clonotype: Given a much more abundant clone one base away, this may be a read error. V gene TRBV12-3 or TRBV12-4 combines with J gene TRBJ2-1, with D maybe TRBD2 (5 bases). The CDR3 spans 14 residues. CDR3 coding DNA: TGTACCAGCAGTCCTACTAGGGAGTACAATGAGCAGTTCTTC. It codes for CTSSPTREYNEQFF.

For the CDR3, the DNA is TGTGCCAGCAGCCTATCCCCCCAGGGTTCAGGGAACACCATATATTTT. Protein product: CASSLSPQGSGNTIYF. The rearrangement links TRBV7-3 to TRBJ1-3, with TRBD1 as a possible D gene (5 bases). The ends were cut back, 5 bases at V and 7 bases at J, with 21 bases in the middle. This CDR3 comprises 16 residues. CDR1 is SGHTA, CDR2 FQGTGA, per germline. Full variable domain (outside the CDR3, taken from reference TRBV7-3 and TRBJ1-3): GAGVSQTPSNKVTEKGKYVELRCDPISGHTALYWYRQSLGQGPEFLIYFQGTGAADDSGLPNDRFFAVRPEGSVSTLKIQRTERGDSAVYLCASSLSPQGSGNTIYFGEGSWLTVV.

The V and J genes are TRBV12-3 or TRBV12-4 and TRBJ2-7, with 10 bases identical to TRBD2. V lost 6 bases to trimming and J lost 0 bases; unmatched junction nucleotides: 5. The CDR3 consists of 15 residues. This CDR3 reads CASRLSSGSSYEQYF. The CDR3 DNA sequence: TGTGCCAGCAGACTCTCTAGCGGGAGCTCCTACGAGCAGTACTTC.

This clonotype occurred once. The chain links TRBV2 to TRBJ2-2, with a tentative D call TRBD2 (5 bases). V lost 5 bases to trimming and J lost 3 bases, with 7 bases between them. Germline V lookup: CDR1 SNHLY, CDR2 FYNNEI. This CDR3 has 13 residues. The CDR3 DNA follows: TGTGCCAGCAGTTCGGGGTACACCGGGGAGCTGTTTTTT. Translated, it gives CASSSGYTGELFF.

This clonotype was observed a few times. V and J are TRBV6-2 or TRBV6-3 and TRBJ2-1; TRBD1 aligns across 7 bases. The CDR3 runs to 15 residues. Germline CDR1 MNHEY, CDR2 SVGEGT. V lost 1 base to trimming and J lost 10 bases; unmatched junction nucleotides: 10. The CDR3 reads CASSYYGTASREQFF. The CDR3 nucleotides are TGTGCCAGCAGTTACTACGGGACAGCGTCAAGGGAGCAGTTCTTC.

This clonotype was found a few times. The CDR3 loop is CASSLAGGRTDEQFF. The CDR3 DNA follows: TGCGCCAGCAGCTTGGCCGGGGGGCGCACGGATGAGCAGTTCTTC. The chain links TRBV5-1 to TRBJ2-1, with D perhaps matching TRBD2 (7 bases). Trimming took 0 bases from V and 8 from J, leaving 15 bases between them. The CDR3 totals 15 residues. Germline CDR1 SGHRS, CDR2 YFSETQ.

V usage is TRBV20-1 and J usage is TRBJ1-1; the match to TRBD1 covers 9 bases. V lost 6 bases and J lost 0; bases outside the gene matches: 5. In germline, CDR1 is DFQATT, CDR2 SNEGSKA (reference sequence). There are 14 residues in the CDR3. The CDR3 bases are TGCAGTGCCCAGACAGGGGGAGTGAACACTGAAGCTTTCTTT. Residues: CSAQTGGVNTEAFF.

The chain carries TRBV12-3 or TRBV12-4 and TRBJ1-1, with TRBD1 matching over 9 bases. This CDR3 has 14 amino acids. V was clipped by 6 bases and J by 0 bases; unmatched bases: 2. The CDR3 nucleotides read TGTGCCAGCAGAACAGGGGGCATGAACACTGAAGCTTTCTTT. This translates into CASRTGGMNTEAFF.

This chain joins TRBV12-3 or TRBV12-4 and TRBJ1-1; D is uncertain. CDR3 length: 11 residues. The V gene lost 6 bases and the J gene lost 7 bases, with 9 bases spanning the gap. Written as DNA, the CDR3 is TGTGCCAGCAGGTTACGACATGAAGCTTTCTTT. Its protein is CASRLRHEAFF.

This clonotype was seen only a few times. This rearrangement joins TRBV27 to TRBJ2-2; the D gene could be TRBD1 or TRBD2 (6 bases each). The CDR3 sequence is 20 residues long. The ends were cut back, 6 bases at V and 4 bases at J, with 30 bases in the middle. Germline V gene lookup returns CDR1 MNHEY and CDR2 SMNVEV (reference sequence). DNA for the CDR3: TGTGCCAGCAGCCAGCCCGGGGGCCCCCAGGGAAAAAGAAGCACCGGGGAGCTGTTTTTT. Translation: CASSQPGGPQGKRSTGELFF.